The source of this TCR beta chain is a study of OX40 agonist ivuxolimab in advanced cancers. Produced via immunoSEQ multiplex PCR; TCRdb's table is partial and in-frame only. The table records approximately 100,000 clones, 75% to 95% of them present only once. The CDR3 is made up of 12 amino acids. Germline CDR1 and CDR2: SQVTM and ANQGSEA. The ends were cut back, 5 bases at V and 7 bases at J, with 15 bases in the middle. The rearrangement links TRBV29-1 to TRBJ2-7, with TRBD1 as a possible D gene (5 bases). This TCR came from an adult with an advanced solid tumor such as melanoma, head and neck, liver or kidney cancer. Sequenced here: CD4+ or CD8+ T cells sorted from blood, sampled in a trial of the OX40 agonist ivuxolimab. The chain's CDR3 is CSVSNRQKEQYF. CDR3 DNA sequence: TGCAGCGTTAGTAACAGGCAGAAAGAGCAGTACTTC.